Described below is a single T cell receptor (beta chain) sequence and its context. Germline V gene lookup returns CDR1 SGHDN and CDR2 FVKESK. Trimming left V 8 bases short and J 5 bases short, with 15 bases between. The CDR3 runs 13 residues. As originally analysed: By means of reference gene primer amplification, nucleated cell counts were estimated. Only in-frame clones appear in the TCRdb table, and some are missing; sequencing was by immunoSEQ multiplex PCR. The DNA was the basis for D and trimming; V, J and clone size are from that table. The sample lists approximately 250,000 clones, over 75% occurring once. This entry is derived from a study of blood T cell repertoires in COVID-19. Study background: The United States, Italy and Spain supplied acute and convalescent COVID-19 samples. T cells, B-cell-depleted T cells, or PBMCs supplied cDNA or gDNA.

The specimen sequenced was peripheral blood. This rearrangement joins TRBV14 to TRBJ1-1; D perhaps matches TRBD1 (5 bases). This TCR was sampled from a human donor in a cohort sampled during active COVID-19. CDR3 in DNA: TGTGCCAGCCGTCGGGGGGGTAGGACTGAAGCTTTCTTT. Its translation is CASRRGGRTEAFF. The full variable domain, with the rest looked up from reference TRBV14 and TRBJ1-1, is EAGVTQFPSHSVIEKGQTVTLRCDPISGHDNLYWYRRVMGKEIKFLLHFVKESKQDESGMPNNRFLAERTGGTYSTLKVQPAELEDSGVYFCASRRGGRTEAFFGQGTRLTVV.